A single sample is the source of the 15 T cell receptor beta chains below, sequenced in a study of cytomegalovirus exposure and HLA in healthy donors (dated by TCRdb to about 2017). The library was produced with the immunoSEQ multiplex PCR assay. The multiplex PCR relied on a mix of 60 forward primers for TCR Vbeta segments and 13 reverse primers for TCR Jbeta segments. In its TCRdb copy, this immuneACCESS table keeps in-frame sequences only and misses some clones. Where compared with another copy, unresolved V genes explain less than half of these, and the others have no known cause. The sample profile shows about 100,000 clones; 76% of them were found once. The ten largest clones capture over 3.5% of the sample. The sequenced sample was PBMCs. These receptors all come from a woman between 50 and 59 years old in good health and CMV-seropositive.

This clone was counted between two and nine times. The CDR3 DNA reads TGCGCCAGCAGCCAAGATCAGGTGACCTACGAGCAGTACTTC. This translates into CASSQDQVTYEQYF. The chain uses TRBV4-1 and TRBJ2-7; D not certain. CDR3 length: 14 amino acids. Germline V gene lookup returns CDR1 MGHRA and CDR2 YSYEKL. With 0 bases removed from V and 2 bases from J, the gap between germline ends came to 8 bases.

The V and J genes are TRBV6-1 and TRBJ1-4; D possibly corresponds to TRBD1 (5 bases). CDR3 length equals 15 residues. Germline loops: CDR1 MNHNS, CDR2 SASEGT. Between the trimmed V and J ends, which lost 7 bases and 2 bases, there was a span of 14 bases. The CDR3, as DNA: TGTGCCAGCAAAGAGGCAGGGTATACTAATGAAAAACTGTTTTTT. It yields the protein CASKEAGYTNEKLFF.

Comment on this clone: Other DNA sequences in the sample encode the same CDR3. This chain links TRBV5-6 with TRBJ2-5; 7 nucleotides agree with TRBD1. The CDR3 extends over 17 amino acids. The germline CDR1 and CDR2 sequences are SGHDT and YYEEEE. Germline trimming cut 4 bases from V and 0 bases from J; bases unmatched to any gene: 12. CDR3 protein: CASSRGQPKFNQETQYF. Here the CDR3 DNA reads TGTGCCAGCAGCCGGGGACAGCCAAAATTTAACCAAGAGACCCAGTACTTC.

The chain combines TRBV6-5 with TRBJ1-1; D is unclear. The germline V gene has CDR1 MNHEY and CDR2 SVGAGI. This CDR3 region has 15 residues. Trimming took off 2 bases at V and 4 bases at J, with 14 bases between the two ends. The CDR3 nucleotides read TGTGCCAGCAGTTACCCGAGGGTAGGAGGCACTGAAGCTTTCTTT. Protein: CASSYPRVGGTEAFF.

The V and J genes are TRBV14 and TRBJ2-5; D unclear. The J call could be wrong; TRBJ2-7 is a better fit for the DNA end. This CDR3 is built from 12 residues. Germline CDR1 is SGHDN and CDR2 is FVKESK. CDR3 sequence reads: CASSPSSYEQYF. The CDR3 DNA is TGTGCCAGCAGTCCTAGCTCCTACGAGCAGTACTTC.

In its sample, this clone was seen a few times. The chain recombines TRBV7-6 with TRBJ2-5, with TRBD2 matching 9 bases. The germline CDR1 and CDR2 sequences are SGHVS and FNYEAQ. V gave up 5 bases and J gave up 4 bases; unmatched junction bases: 5. CDR3 length: 14 residues. CDR3 region: CASSLSGSGETQYF. In DNA form, the CDR3 reads TGTGCCAGCAGCCTTAGCGGGAGTGGAGAGACCCAGTACTTC.

This chain joins TRBV9 and TRBJ2-2, with D possibly matching TRBD2 (6 bases). Trimming left V 4 bases short and J 2 bases short, with 12 bases between. This CDR3 has 15 residues. Germline V lookup: CDR1 SGDLS, CDR2 YYNGEE. CDR3 sequence (DNA): TGTGCCAGCAGCTACCGGGACTTAAACACCGGGGAGCTGTTTTTT. Amino acid sequence: CASSYRDLNTGELFF.

This rearrangement joins TRBV14 to TRBJ2-7; unclear D gene. Deletions cut 4 bases from V and 7 bases from J, with 8 bases between. This CDR3 has 11 amino acids. Germline CDR1 reads SGHDN; CDR2 reads FVKESK. CDR3 bases: TGTGCCAGCAGCCCTGGGCATGAGCAGTACTTC. Translating gives CASSPGHEQYF.

The genes are TRBV15 and TRBJ2-1, with D uncertain. The CDR3 is 11 residues long. Trimming took off 6 bases at V and 12 bases at J, with 12 bases between the two ends. CDR1 is LNHNV and CDR2 is YYDKDF in the germline V gene (reference sequence). The CDR3 spells CATSSVVSQFF. The CDR3 nucleotides are TGTGCCACCAGTAGTGTTGTATCGCAGTTCTTC.

This sequence joins TRBV27 and TRBJ2-3; 9 bases fit TRBD1. The CDR3 covers 15 residues. V was pared by 4 bases and J by 6 bases, with 8 bases of the junction left unmatched. Germline V gene sequence: CDR1 MNHEY, CDR2 SMNVEV (reference sequence). The CDR3 here is CASSSRTGAGDTQYF. For the CDR3, the DNA is TGTGCCAGCAGTTCCAGGACAGGGGCCGGGGATACGCAGTATTTT.

As concerns this clone: One end of the junction fails to match germline, which may point to a read error. The chain combines TRBV7-9 with TRBJ2-1; 8 bases agree with TRBD1. The CDR3 has 17 amino acids. Germline CDR1 and CDR2: SEHNR and FQNEAQ (reference sequence). The CDR3 DNA follows: TGTTCCAGCTCCCAAAAGGCCCGACAGGGGTCCTACAATGAGCAGTTCTTC. Translating it yields CSSSQKARQGSYNEQFF.

J is TRBJ2-7 and V is TRBV15; 8 bases are shared with TRBD2. The CDR3 runs to 12 residues. The V and J ends lost 3 bases and 5 bases, in that order; junction bases with no gene match: 0. Germline assignment: CDR1 LNHNV and CDR2 YYDKDF (reference sequence). In nucleotides, the CDR3 is TGTGCCACCAGCAGCGGGGGGGACGAGCAGTACTTC. Encoded protein: CATSSGGDEQYF.

V gene TRBV19 combines with J gene TRBJ2-1; no definite D call. The CDR3 contains 11 residues. The V end was cut by 6 bases, the J end by 7 bases, with 7 bases between. Germline lookup yields CDR1 LNHDA and CDR2 SQIVND (reference sequence). CDR3 nucleotides: TGTGCCAGTAGCCTTACTAATGAGCAGTTCTTC. This translates into CASSLTNEQFF. Based on the CDR3 plus reference TRBV19 and TRBJ2-1, the full variable domain is DGGITQSPKYLFRKEGQNVTLSCEQNLNHDAMYWYRQDPGQGLRLIYYSQIVNDFQKGDIAEGYSVSREKKESFPLTVTSAQKNPTAFYLCASSLTNEQFFGPGTRLTVL.

This chain links TRBV5-1 with TRBJ2-5, with 11 nucleotides matching TRBD2. With V trimmed by 4 bases and J by 11 bases, 16 bases remained unmatched. CDR1 and CDR2 (germline): SGHRS, YFSETQ. This CDR3 spans 16 amino acids. CDR3 sequence reads: CASSPALLAGEREQYF. The CDR3 DNA reads as TGCGCCAGCAGCCCCGCCTTACTAGCGGGAGAGCGGGAGCAGTACTTC.

The chain joins TRBV27 to TRBJ2-2; TRBD2 matches at 12 bases. Germline CDR1 reads MNHEY; CDR2 reads SMNVEV (reference sequence). Trimming took 7 bases from V and 6 from J; bases not matched to a gene: 9. This CDR3 has 16 residues. CDR3 nucleotide sequence: TGTGCCAGCACATCGCCTAGCGGGAGGGCCTCCGGGGAGCTGTTTTTT. This sequence encodes CASTSPSGRASGELFF.